This paragraph reports one T cell receptor beta chain. What it binds is not known. The data belong to a study of cytomegalovirus exposure and HLA in healthy donors. Findings of the study overall: After further analysis at a later stage, some 15,000 TCR beta sequences were associated with HLA alleles at 0.05 false discovery rate. Most TCRs appeared rarely, but some public TCRs recurred in many donors. In an earlier analysis, about 87% or about 30%: the productive usage of most TCR beta V segments.

Per the germline V gene, CDR1 is SGHRS and CDR2 is YFSETQ. The CDR3 runs to 16 residues. J was trimmed by 6 bases and V by 3 bases; bases with no gene match: 7. Both 60 Vbeta primers and 13 Jbeta primers went into the PCR. Sequencing used immunoSEQ multiplex PCR; TCRdb keeps in-frame clones, though not all of them. Seen in this sample are around 75,000 clones; the ten most common clones hold 1.3% to 1.5%. The V gene is TRBV5-1, the J gene TRBJ2-3; 13 bases match TRBD2. The sample taken for sequencing was PBMCs. This sequence originates from an older woman in good health and CMV-seronegative. Here the CDR3 DNA reads TGCGCCAGCAGCTCCCGACTAGCGGGAGGTGCGGATACGCAGTATTTT. It encodes CASSSRLAGGADTQYF.